This TCR beta chain is from a study of tumor and adjacent non-tumor tissue in lung cancer. This CDR3 region has 14 residues. The V gene end was trimmed by 3 bases and the J gene end by 6 bases; junction bases not matched to a gene: 5. The V gene's germline CDR1 is DFQATT and CDR2 SNEGSKA (reference sequence). The library came from three nested PCR rounds adapted from ARM-PCR protocols. Using its own MiXCR run on the multiplex PCR reads, TCRdb lists one record per CDR3 protein. The table lists some 99,000 distinct CDR3 sequences, roughly three fifths of them singletons, with around 20% in the top ten. Remarks on this clonotype: The conserved final phenylalanine or tryptophan is absent from the CDR3, which likely points to a read error.

The template was RNA from unsorted bulk tissue. The normal lung tissue was taken more than 3 cm from the tumor edge. The origin of this receptor is a man aged 55 to 69 with non-small cell lung cancer. Sequenced input: distant non-tumor lung tissue. The chain carries TRBV20-1 and TRBJ2-3; TRBD1 aligns across 11 bases. CDR3 residues: CSASSGTGGDTQYL. DNA for the CDR3: TGCAGTGCTAGTTCGGGGACAGGGGGGGATACGCAGTATTTG.